Presented here are 29 T cell receptor beta chains from one specimen sequenced in a study of Ad26.COV2.S vaccination and SARS-CoV-2 variants. As to treatment: 19 received Ad26.COV2.S at low or high dose, single or two shots; roughly 5 received placebo; per-sample allocation not given. All samples were drawn on day 63, counting from the first vaccine or placebo injection. Libraries were prepared by immunoSEQ multiplex PCR; TCRdb keeps only in-frame clonotypes and omits some of them. The data show some 480,000 clones, around 88% seen once. Source: peripheral blood, taken in a trial of Ad26.COV2.S vaccine versus placebo. Every receptor here comes from a person aged 18 to 59 who received the Ad26.COV2.S COVID-19 vaccine or a placebo.

V is TRBV5-1 and J is TRBJ2-7; D possibly corresponds to TRBD1 (6 bases). Trimming left V 0 bases short and J 8 bases short, with 24 bases between. Germline CDR1 reads SGHRS; CDR2 reads YFSETQ. The CDR3 has 17 amino acids. The CDR3 coding sequence is TGCGCCAGCAGCTTGGGTGGTTTGGTCAGGGGTAAGGGTCAGCAGTACTTC. It specifies CASSLGGLVRGKGQQYF.

In its sample, this clone was seen once. The chain is built from TRBV9 and TRBJ2-7; D is possibly TRBD2 (6 bases). This CDR3 has 16 residues. V dropped 2 bases and J dropped 0 bases, with 15 bases sitting between them. The germline gives CDR1 SGDLS, CDR2 YYNGEE. CDR3 bases: TGTGCCAGCAGCGTTTCCACCGGGACTGGCTCCTACGAGCAGTACTTC. Protein sequence: CASSVSTGTGSYEQYF. The complete variable domain, with remaining parts taken from reference TRBV9 and TRBJ2-7, reads DSGVTQTPKHLITATGQRVTLRCSPRSGDLSVYWYQQSLDQGLQFLIQYYNGEERAKGNILERFSAQQFPDLHSELNLSSLELGDSALYFCASSVSTGTGSYEQYFGPGTRLTVT.

The chain employs TRBV12-3 or TRBV12-4 and TRBJ2-3, with TRBD1 as a possible D gene (5 bases). V was trimmed by 6 bases and J by 4 bases, leaving 8 bases between them. CDR3 length: 12 residues. For the CDR3, the DNA is TGTGCCAGCAGCCGCAGGGCAGATACGCAGTATTTT. It translates to CASSRRADTQYF.

V usage is TRBV6-2 or TRBV6-3 and J usage is TRBJ2-1, with D uncertain. V lost 5 bases and J 6 bases, leaving 17 bases between the germline ends. CDR3 length: 15 residues. CDR1 and CDR2 from the germline V gene are MNHEY and SVGEGT. The CDR3 is CASSKQWAVSNEQFF. The CDR3, as DNA: TGTGCCAGCAGTAAACAGTGGGCGGTCTCCAATGAGCAGTTCTTC.

The V gene is TRBV6-4, the J gene TRBJ2-1; TRBD1 is a possible D gene (5 bases). Deletions cut 5 bases from V and 9 bases from J, with 11 bases between. From germline, CDR1 is MRHNA and CDR2 SNTAGT. The CDR3 loop spans 12 amino acids. As DNA, the CDR3 is TGTGCCAGCAGTCTGAGTGGGGCTGAGCAGTTCTTC. This encodes CASSLSGAEQFF.

The chain uses TRBV19 and TRBJ2-7; D is unresolved. V was pared by 4 bases and J by 4 bases, with 8 bases between. This CDR3 has 12 residues. Germline V gives CDR1 LNHDA, CDR2 SQIVND (reference sequence). CDR3 amino acids: CASSSSRYEQYF. The CDR3 DNA sequence: TGTGCCAGTAGTAGCAGCCGGTACGAGCAGTACTTC.

This chain uses TRBV30 with TRBJ2-7; possible D gene TRBD2, 5 bases. CDR3 size: 12 residues. V was pared by 5 bases and J by 0 bases, with 8 bases between. The V gene's germline CDR1 is GTSNPN and CDR2 SVGIG (reference sequence). As DNA, the CDR3 is TGTGCCTGGGAGGGTTCCTCCTACGAGCAGTACTTC. Its translation is CAWEGSSYEQYF.

This clone showed up just once. The V call is TRBV5-5, the J call TRBJ2-1; TRBD1 matches 7 bases. Losses at the gene ends were 0 bases for V and 6 bases for J; bases not matched to a gene: 9. The germline V gene encodes CDR1 SGHKS and CDR2 YYEKEE (reference sequence). CDR3 length: 16 residues. The CDR3 nucleotides read TGTGCCAGCAGCTTGGAGGACAGGAGATTGGGCAATGAGCAGTTCTTC. This translates into CASSLEDRRLGNEQFF.

The chain couples TRBV24-1 to TRBJ2-1, with 7 positions matching TRBD1. The CDR3 loop spans 14 amino acids. Per germline, CDR1 KGHDR and CDR2 SFDVKD. Trimming took 2 bases from V and 6 from J; bases not matched to a gene: 3. The CDR3 DNA follows: TGTGCCACCAGTGATTGGGACAGACTCAATGAGCAGTTCTTC. Protein sequence: CATSDWDRLNEQFF.

This clone was recorded only once. The V call is TRBV7-3, the J call TRBJ2-2; 14 bases map to TRBD2. The CDR3 has 17 residues. With V trimmed by 3 bases and J by 4 bases, 4 bases remained unmatched. Germline CDR1 SGHTA, CDR2 FQGTGA. The CDR3 spells CASSFGLAGGFTGELFF. In DNA, the CDR3 is TGTGCCAGCAGCTTTGGACTAGCGGGAGGATTCACCGGGGAGCTGTTTTTT.

V and J are TRBV5-4 and TRBJ2-2; TRBD2 aligns across 12 bases. The CDR3 totals 16 residues. J gave up 5 bases and V 3 bases, and 5 bases lay outside the gene matches. Germline loops: CDR1 SGHNT, CDR2 YYREEE (reference sequence). CDR3: CASSSGLAGSTGELFF. The CDR3 region has the DNA TGTGCCAGCAGCTCCGGACTAGCGGGATCTACCGGGGAGCTGTTTTTT.

CDR3 region: CASEGRSGEKLFF. In nucleotides, the CDR3 is TGTGCCAGTGAGGGAAGAAGCGGGGAAAAACTGTTTTTT. The chain employs TRBV19 and TRBJ1-4; D call uncertain. Germline V gene lookup returns CDR1 LNHDA and CDR2 SQIVND (reference sequence). CDR3 length: 13 residues. Deletions cut 8 bases from V and 8 bases from J, with 15 bases between. The whole variable domain, remainder taken from reference TRBV19 and TRBJ1-4, is DGGITQSPKYLFRKEGQNVTLSCEQNLNHDAMYWYRQDPGQGLRLIYYSQIVNDFQKGDIAEGYSVSREKKESFPLTVTSAQKNPTAFYLCASEGRSGEKLFFGSGTQLSVL.

The V gene is TRBV6-6, the J gene TRBJ1-2; 7 nucleotides align to TRBD1. CDR1 and CDR2 from the germline V gene are MNHNY and SVGAGI (reference sequence). The CDR3 loop spans 14 amino acids. Trimming removed 5 bases from V and 8 bases from J; junction bases left unmatched: 11. CDR3 in DNA: TGTGCCAGCAGTAGGGGGCAGGGTATTGAGGGCTACACCTTC. Residues: CASSRGQGIEGYTF.

The rearrangement joins TRBV5-4 to TRBJ2-7; the match to TRBD2 covers 9 bases. Germline-derived CDR1 and CDR2 are SGHNT and YYREEE (reference sequence). Trimming took 0 bases from V and 5 from J; bases not matched to a gene: 6. The CDR3 has 15 amino acids. DNA for the CDR3: TGTGCCAGCAGCTTGGGGCTAGCGGGACCCAACGAGCAGTACTTC. It encodes CASSLGLAGPNEQYF.

The chain recombines TRBV28 with TRBJ1-2; possible D gene TRBD1, 6 bases. Germline V gene sequence: CDR1 MDHEN, CDR2 SYDVKM. The CDR3 has 17 residues. The ends were cut back, 7 bases at V and 5 bases at J, with 26 bases in the middle. The chain's CDR3 is CASTPRTGGAIGYGYTF. The CDR3, as DNA: TGTGCCAGCACCCCCAGGACGGGGGGCGCGATTGGGTATGGCTACACCTTC.

The gene calls are TRBV29-1 and TRBJ1-2, with D possibly TRBD1 on 5 matching bases. This CDR3 has 12 amino acids. Trimming shortened V by 7 bases and J by 7 bases, and 16 bases separated the two germline ends. CDR1 and CDR2 (germline): SQVTM, ANQGSEA. The CDR3 bases are TGCAGCGCCGGGCGGGAGAGGGGTGGCTACACCTTC. Protein sequence: CSAGRERGGYTF.

The chain has TRBV5-4 and TRBJ1-6, with 7 nucleotides matching TRBD1. V lost 4 bases, J lost 10 bases, and 11 bases stayed unmatched. The CDR3 covers 15 residues. Per germline, CDR1 SGHNT and CDR2 YYREEE (reference sequence). Here the CDR3 DNA reads TGTGCCAGCAGCGCCGGACAGGCCCGGGGCTCACCCCTCCACTTT. Its translation: CASSAGQARGSPLHF.

This chain uses TRBV6-2 or TRBV6-3 with TRBJ1-5, with TRBD1 as a possible D gene (6 bases). The CDR3 spans 14 residues. In germline, CDR1 is MNHEY, CDR2 SVGEGT. The germline V and J ends were trimmed by 4 bases and 2 bases, with 9 bases remaining between them. The CDR3 spells CASSFSGGNQPQHF. The DNA for the CDR3 is TGTGCCAGCAGTTTTTCAGGGGGCAATCAGCCCCAGCATTTT.

This sequence joins TRBV6-2 or TRBV6-3 and TRBJ2-7; TRBD1 might be the D (6 bases). The CDR3 covers 14 residues. Trimming took 0 bases from V and 2 from J, leaving 8 bases between them. Germline CDR1 is MNHEY and CDR2 is SVGEGT. DNA of the CDR3: TGTGCCAGCAGTTACTCTTGGGGGCCCTACGAGCAGTACTTC. Amino acids: CASSYSWGPYEQYF.

This clone came up a few times. This CDR3 is also generated by other DNA sequences in the sample. This chain connects TRBV30 to TRBJ1-5, with D uncertain. V was pared by 1 base and J by 0 bases, with 7 bases between. CDR1 is GTSNPN and CDR2 is SVGIG in the germline V gene (reference sequence). The CDR3 covers 14 residues. CDR3: CAWSGLNSNQPQHF. For the CDR3, the DNA is TGTGCCTGGAGTGGACTGAATAGCAATCAGCCCCAGCATTTT.

This clone was picked up one time. The rearrangement links TRBV14 to TRBJ2-7; D not certain. Germline values: CDR1 SGHDN, CDR2 FVKESK. The CDR3 is 14 residues long. Trimming shortened V by 1 base and J by 6 bases, and 13 bases separated the two germline ends. In DNA, the CDR3 is TGTGCCAGCAGCCAAGGGTTCCCCCGGGTCGAGCAGTACTTC. This gives the protein CASSQGFPRVEQYF.

This clone occurred once. The chain combines TRBV30 with TRBJ2-7; 7 bases match TRBD1. Trimming took 5 bases from V and 3 from J; bases not matched to a gene: 7. The CDR3 spans 13 residues. Germline CDR1 and CDR2: GTSNPN and SVGIG (reference sequence). Here the CDR3 DNA reads TGTGCCTGGGAGGGACAGCGGCACTACGAGCAGTACTTC. Amino acids: CAWEGQRHYEQYF.

This chain uses TRBV27 with TRBJ1-2, with D unresolved. Germline CDR1 is MNHEY and CDR2 is SMNVEV (reference sequence). Trimming took off 3 bases at V and 1 base at J, with 15 bases between the two ends. The CDR3 is 16 residues long. CDR3 nucleotides: TGTGCCAGCAGTTTTTCGGGGATCGGGCTTAACTATGGCTACACCTTC. The encoded protein is CASSFSGIGLNYGYTF.

The chain links TRBV12-3 or TRBV12-4 to TRBJ2-2; D gene unclear. CDR3 size: 13 residues. The V end lost 2 bases, the J end lost 4 bases, and 5 bases lay between the germline ends. CDR3 loop: CASSLIGTGELFF. Written as DNA, the CDR3 is TGTGCCAGCAGTTTAATTGGCACCGGGGAGCTGTTTTTT.

This chain connects TRBV11-2 to TRBJ2-1; 7 bases map to TRBD2. V lost 1 base to trimming and J lost 4 bases; unmatched junction nucleotides: 7. Germline CDR1 and CDR2: SGHAT and FQNNGV. The CDR3 is made up of 16 amino acids. The CDR3 is CASSLAGRYRYNEQFF. CDR3 nucleotide sequence: TGTGCCAGCAGCTTAGCCGGGAGGTATAGGTACAATGAGCAGTTCTTC.

The chain has TRBV5-1 and TRBJ1-2; D is unresolved. The V gene lost 0 bases and the J gene lost 6 bases, with 9 bases spanning the gap. Germline V CDR1 and CDR2: SGHRS, YFSETQ. This CDR3 has 13 residues. The CDR3 reads CASSLAGGHGYTF. The CDR3 nucleotides read TGCGCCAGCAGCTTGGCGGGAGGCCATGGCTACACCTTC.

This clone was detected once. V gene TRBV5-1 combines with J gene TRBJ2-2, with D possibly matching TRBD1 (6 bases). The germline V gene has CDR1 SGHRS and CDR2 YFSETQ. This CDR3 spans 15 amino acids. V was pared by 1 base and J by 4 bases, with 11 bases between. The CDR3 sequence: CASSLWGLGTGELFF. The DNA of the CDR3 is TGCGCCAGCAGCTTGTGGGGGCTGGGCACCGGGGAGCTGTTTTTT.

The chain combines TRBV6-5 with TRBJ2-1; the match to TRBD1 covers 7 bases. Trimming at V came to 7 bases and at J to 7 bases, leaving 7 bases not matched to a gene. The germline V gene has CDR1 MNHEY and CDR2 SVGAGI. This CDR3 is 13 amino acids long. In DNA, the CDR3 is TGTGCCAGCACCACAGGGGTGTGGAATGAGCAGTTCTTC. Translating gives CASTTGVWNEQFF.

This clone was recorded at least ten times. The rearrangement joins TRBV5-4 to TRBJ2-3, with 12 bases lining up with TRBD2. From germline, CDR1 is SGHNT and CDR2 YYREEE (reference sequence). Trimming at V came to 3 bases and at J to 4 bases, leaving 12 bases not matched to a gene. The CDR3 length is 18 residues. The CDR3 sequence: CASSSPTSGSIRADTQYF. CDR3 coding DNA: TGTGCCAGCAGCTCGCCGACTAGCGGGAGTATCAGGGCAGATACGCAGTATTTT.